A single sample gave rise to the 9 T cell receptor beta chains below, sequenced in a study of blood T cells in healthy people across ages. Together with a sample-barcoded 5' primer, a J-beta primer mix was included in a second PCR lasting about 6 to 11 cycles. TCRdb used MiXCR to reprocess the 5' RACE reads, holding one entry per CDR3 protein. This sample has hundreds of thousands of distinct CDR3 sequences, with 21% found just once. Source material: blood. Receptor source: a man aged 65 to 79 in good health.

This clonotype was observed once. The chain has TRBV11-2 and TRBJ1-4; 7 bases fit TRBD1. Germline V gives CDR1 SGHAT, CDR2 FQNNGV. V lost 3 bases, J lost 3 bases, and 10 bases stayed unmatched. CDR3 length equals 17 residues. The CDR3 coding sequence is TGTGCCAGCAGCTTGGGAGTAGGGGGCGCTCCTAATGAAAAACTGTTTTTT. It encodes CASSLGVGGAPNEKLFF.

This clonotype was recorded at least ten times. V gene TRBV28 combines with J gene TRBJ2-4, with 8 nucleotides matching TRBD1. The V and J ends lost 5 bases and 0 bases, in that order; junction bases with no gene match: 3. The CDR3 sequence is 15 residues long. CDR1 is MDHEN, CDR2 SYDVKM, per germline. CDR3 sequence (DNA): TGTGCCAGCAGTGGACAGGGATTAGCCAAAAACATTCAGTACTTC. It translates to CASSGQGLAKNIQYF.

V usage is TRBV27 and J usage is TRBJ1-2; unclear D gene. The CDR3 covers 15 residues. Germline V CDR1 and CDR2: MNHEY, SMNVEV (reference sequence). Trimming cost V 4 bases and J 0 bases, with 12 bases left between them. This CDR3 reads CASSSWSTSNYGYTF. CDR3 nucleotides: TGTGCCAGCAGTTCATGGAGCACTTCTAACTATGGCTACACCTTC.

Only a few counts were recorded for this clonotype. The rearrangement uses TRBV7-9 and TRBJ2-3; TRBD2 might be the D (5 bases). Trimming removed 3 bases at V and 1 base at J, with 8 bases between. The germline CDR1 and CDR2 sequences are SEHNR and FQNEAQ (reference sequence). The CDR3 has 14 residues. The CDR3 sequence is CASSFDYRTDTQYF. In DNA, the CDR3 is TGTGCCAGCAGCTTTGACTATCGCACAGATACGCAGTATTTT.

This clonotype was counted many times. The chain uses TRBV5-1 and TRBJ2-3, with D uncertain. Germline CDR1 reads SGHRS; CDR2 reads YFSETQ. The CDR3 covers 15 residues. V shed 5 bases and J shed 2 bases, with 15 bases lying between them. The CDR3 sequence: CASRPAERHTDTQYF. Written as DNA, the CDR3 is TGCGCCAGCAGGCCGGCGGAGCGCCACACAGATACGCAGTATTTT.

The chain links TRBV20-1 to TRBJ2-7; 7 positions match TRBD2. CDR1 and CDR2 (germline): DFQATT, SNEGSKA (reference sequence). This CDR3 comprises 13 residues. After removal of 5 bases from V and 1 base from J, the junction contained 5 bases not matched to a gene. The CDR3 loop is CSADGRESYEQYF. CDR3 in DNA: TGCAGTGCTGATGGGCGGGAGTCCTACGAGCAGTACTTC.

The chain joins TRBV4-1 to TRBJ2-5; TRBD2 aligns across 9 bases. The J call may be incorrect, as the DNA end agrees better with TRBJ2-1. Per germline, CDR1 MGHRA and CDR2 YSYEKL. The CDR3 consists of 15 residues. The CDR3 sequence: CASSQEARGGNEQFF. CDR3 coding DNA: TGCGCCAGCAGCCAAGAGGCGCGGGGGGGAAATGAGCAGTTCTTC.

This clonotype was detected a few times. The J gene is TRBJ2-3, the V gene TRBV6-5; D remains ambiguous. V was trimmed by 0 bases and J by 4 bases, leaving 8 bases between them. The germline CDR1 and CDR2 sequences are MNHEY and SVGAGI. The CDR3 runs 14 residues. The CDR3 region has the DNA TGTGCCAGCAGTTACTCGTATAGCCCAGATACGCAGTATTTT. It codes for CASSYSYSPDTQYF.

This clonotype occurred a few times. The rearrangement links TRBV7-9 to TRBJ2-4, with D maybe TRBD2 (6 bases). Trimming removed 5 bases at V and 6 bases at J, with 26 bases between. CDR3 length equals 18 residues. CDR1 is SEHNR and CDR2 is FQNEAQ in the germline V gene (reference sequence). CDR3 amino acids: CASSLGGDKERVGNIQYF. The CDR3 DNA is TGTGCCAGCAGCCTCGGGGGAGACAAGGAAAGGGTCGGAAACATTCAGTACTTC. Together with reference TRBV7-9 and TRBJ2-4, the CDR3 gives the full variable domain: DTGVSQNPRHKITKRGQNVTFRCDPISEHNRLYWYRQTLGQGPEFLTYFQNEAQLEKSRLLSDRFSAERPKGSFSTLEIQRTEQGDSAMYLCASSLGGDKERVGNIQYFGAGTRLSVL.